A single sample gave rise to the 15 T cell receptor beta chains below, sequenced in a study of Graves' ophthalmopathy and Graves' hyperthyroidism. RNA transcripts provided the template for amplifying TCR beta CDR3 regions. After a first-round RT-PCR with HTBI primers, a second-round multiplex PCR was run. TCRdb used MiXCR to reprocess the multiplex PCR reads, holding one entry per CDR3 protein. The sample carries approximately 500,000 distinct CDR3 sequences, under 15% recorded once. The source material was blood. These receptors all come from a woman aged 25 to 39 with Graves' ophthalmopathy.

This clonotype came up many times. The chain employs TRBV11-2 and TRBJ2-5; 7 nucleotides align to TRBD1. This CDR3 comprises 13 residues. V lost 6 bases and J lost 5; bases outside the gene matches: 6. CDR1 and CDR2 (germline): SGHAT, FQNNGV. The CDR3 region is CASSDRERETQYF. CDR3 in DNA: TGTGCCAGCAGTGACAGGGAAAGGGAGACCCAGTACTTC.

The rearrangement joins TRBV27 to TRBJ1-4; 8 bases map to TRBD1. Germline V gene sequence: CDR1 MNHEY, CDR2 SMNVEV (reference sequence). The CDR3 spans 12 residues. J gave up 6 bases and V 9 bases, and 3 bases lay outside the gene matches. CDR3 residues: CASTGGDEKLFF. The CDR3 coding sequence is TGTGCCAGTACAGGGGGTGATGAAAAACTGTTTTTT.

In its sample, this clonotype was seen many times. The chain carries TRBV12-3 or TRBV12-4 and TRBJ2-5, with a weak D call TRBD1 (5 bases). The CDR3 sequence is 15 residues long. Trimming removed 0 bases from V and 2 bases from J, with 10 bases in between. CDR3 coding DNA: TGTGCCAGCAGTTTAGCGCTGGGGCCACAAGAGACCCAGTACTTC. The encoded protein is CASSLALGPQETQYF.

This clonotype was counted ten times or more. V is TRBV6-4 and J is TRBJ2-3, with D perhaps matching TRBD1 (5 bases). Trimming pared 3 bases from V and 6 bases from J, leaving 10 bases between. Germline values: CDR1 MRHNA, CDR2 SNTAGT. CDR3 length equals 13 residues. For the CDR3, the DNA is TGTGCCAGCAGTGAAGGGGTAACGGATACGCAGTATTTT. This codes for CASSEGVTDTQYF.

In this sample, this clonotype turned up many times. V and J are TRBV20-1 and TRBJ2-7; 8 nucleotides align to TRBD1. Losses at the gene ends were 1 base for V and 5 bases for J; bases not matched to a gene: 7. Germline V CDR1 and CDR2: DFQATT, SNEGSKA (reference sequence). There are 14 residues in the CDR3. The CDR3 bases are TGCAGTGCTAGAGCTGCAGGGGGCAGGGACGAGCAGTACTTC. Its translation: CSARAAGGRDEQYF.

V is TRBV18 and J is TRBJ1-1; TRBD1 might be the D (5 bases). Germline V lookup: CDR1 KGHSH, CDR2 LQKENI. V was clipped by 0 bases and J by 3 bases, with 14 bases between them. The CDR3 sequence is 16 residues long. The CDR3 protein is CASSPPGTSIYTEAFF. The CDR3 DNA follows: TGTGCCAGCTCACCACCGGGGACCTCAATCTACACTGAAGCTTTCTTT.

This clonotype was observed a handful of times. The chain couples TRBV3-1 to TRBJ1-2; 8 nucleotides line up with TRBD1. V trimming: 1 base; J trimming: 12 bases; junction bases outside the gene matches: 1. CDR3 length: 11 amino acids. Germline V gene lookup returns CDR1 LGHDT and CDR2 YNNKEL (reference sequence). The CDR3 sequence: CASSQGTGNTF. The CDR3 coding sequence is TGTGCCAGCAGCCAAGGGACAGGGAACACCTTC.

The sample holds many counts of this clonotype. Compared with germline, one end of the junction differs, possibly owing to a read error. This rearrangement joins TRBV28 to TRBJ1-2, with 7 bases lining up with TRBD1. From germline, CDR1 is MDHEN and CDR2 SYDVKM. The CDR3 runs to 14 residues. The CDR3 sequence: CASGTDLSNYGYAF. The CDR3 DNA sequence: TGTGCCAGCGGGACAGATTTATCTAACTATGGCTACGCCTTC.

This clonotype was counted many times. The chain joins TRBV6-1 to TRBJ1-5; D uncertain. CDR3 length: 14 residues. Germline loops: CDR1 MNHNS, CDR2 SASEGT. The V end lost 2 bases, the J end lost 6 bases, and 11 bases lay between the germline ends. In DNA, the CDR3 is TGTGCCAGCAGTGAACAAGGGCAGGTTCAGCCCCAGCATTTT. It translates to CASSEQGQVQPQHF.

This clonotype has ten or more counts. V usage is TRBV30 and J usage is TRBJ2-7; D perhaps matches TRBD2 (6 bases). V dropped 8 bases and J dropped 0 bases, with 26 bases sitting between them. This CDR3 region has 17 residues. Per germline, CDR1 GTSNPN and CDR2 SVGIG (reference sequence). This chain's CDR3 is CALLGRQGGASSYEQYF. The CDR3 DNA reads TGTGCCCTACTTGGAAGGCAGGGAGGTGCGAGCTCCTACGAGCAGTACTTC.

This clonotype was observed at least ten times. The chain links TRBV9 to TRBJ1-1, with D perhaps TRBD1 (5 bases). The CDR3 covers 14 residues. V lost 2 bases and J lost 0, with 8 bases in between. Germline lookup yields CDR1 SGDLS and CDR2 YYNGEE. CDR3: CASSVGVMNTEAFF. For the CDR3, the DNA is TGTGCCAGCAGCGTGGGGGTAATGAACACTGAAGCTTTCTTT.

This clonotype was seen at least ten times. V usage is TRBV24-1 and J usage is TRBJ2-7; D not certain. Per germline, CDR1 KGHDR and CDR2 SFDVKD. V lost 4 bases and J 5 bases, leaving 11 bases between the germline ends. This CDR3 has 13 amino acids. CDR3: CATSDRRKDEQYF. CDR3 nucleotides: TGTGCCACCAGTGACAGACGCAAGGACGAGCAGTACTTC.

This clonotype was counted at least ten times. This chain uses TRBV6-1 with TRBJ2-7; 10 nucleotides match TRBD1. The junction had 5 bases not matched to a gene; V was cut back by 6 bases and J by 3 bases. CDR1 is MNHNS and CDR2 is SASEGT in the germline V gene. The CDR3 has 14 residues. CDR3 sequence reads: CASRVDRGLYEQYF. Written as DNA, the CDR3 is TGTGCCAGCAGGGTAGACAGGGGGCTCTACGAGCAGTACTTC.

This clonotype was recorded a few times. The chain combines TRBV27 with TRBJ2-7; weak D call: TRBD2 (6 bases). The V end was cut by 8 bases, the J end by 1 base, with 15 bases between. CDR3 length: 14 residues. CDR1 MNHEY and CDR2 SMNVEV come from the germline V gene (reference sequence). The CDR3 is CASGIRDSSYEQYF. DNA of the CDR3: TGTGCCAGCGGAATCCGGGACTCATCCTACGAGCAGTACTTC.

This clonotype was detected many times. The chain recombines TRBV12-3 or TRBV12-4 with TRBJ2-7; the match to TRBD2 covers 12 bases. This CDR3 comprises 15 residues. Trimming took 4 bases from V and 2 from J; bases not matched to a gene: 3. This chain's CDR3 is CASSWSSGGAYEQYF. The CDR3 DNA sequence: TGTGCCAGCAGTTGGTCTAGCGGGGGGGCCTACGAGCAGTACTTC.